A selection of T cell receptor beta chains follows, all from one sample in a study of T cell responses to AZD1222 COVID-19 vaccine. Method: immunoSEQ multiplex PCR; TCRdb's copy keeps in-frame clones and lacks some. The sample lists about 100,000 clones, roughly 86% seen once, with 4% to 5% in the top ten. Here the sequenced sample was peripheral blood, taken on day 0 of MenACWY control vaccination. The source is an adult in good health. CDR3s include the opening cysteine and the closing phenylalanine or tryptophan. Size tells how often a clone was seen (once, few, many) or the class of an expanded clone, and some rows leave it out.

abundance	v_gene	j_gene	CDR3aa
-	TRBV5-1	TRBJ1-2	CASGHGGENYGYTF
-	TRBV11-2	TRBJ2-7	CASSTWSYEQYF
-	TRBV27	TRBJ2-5	CASSLSRRTGQETQYF
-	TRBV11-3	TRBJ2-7	CASSLGGGFEQYF
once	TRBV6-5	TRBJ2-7	CASSLGWSSGEQYF
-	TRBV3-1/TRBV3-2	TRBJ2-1	CASSQGGQSGPPTEQFF
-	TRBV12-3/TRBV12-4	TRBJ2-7	CASSPGGYEQYF
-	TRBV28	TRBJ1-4	CASSLTGLATNEKLFF
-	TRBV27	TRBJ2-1	CASSPLSKEQFF
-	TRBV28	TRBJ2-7	CASSFDRVSYEQYF
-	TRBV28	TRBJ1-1	CASSSPRRAGHTEAFF
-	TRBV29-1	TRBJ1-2	CSVGLPQAGGYTF
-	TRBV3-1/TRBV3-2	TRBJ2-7	CASSQEGTGGFEQYF
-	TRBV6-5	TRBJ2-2	CASREGGITGELFF
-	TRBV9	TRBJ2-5	CASSPEGLAGAETQYF
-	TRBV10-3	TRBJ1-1	CAISEYREAEAFF
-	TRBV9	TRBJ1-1	CASSPKDRASKAFF
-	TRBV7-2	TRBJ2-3	CASSQGRNIGTDTQYF
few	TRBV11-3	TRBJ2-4	CASQTPLLDRGGLAKNIQYF
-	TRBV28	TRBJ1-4	CASSFPGQGRSTNEKLFF
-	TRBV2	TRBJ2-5	CASTKGATQETQYF
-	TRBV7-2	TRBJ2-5	CASSLAGGETQYF
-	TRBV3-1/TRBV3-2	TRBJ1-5	CASSQGVGSQHF
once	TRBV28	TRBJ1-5	CASKISNQPQHF
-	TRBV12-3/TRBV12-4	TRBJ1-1	CASTGDGTEAFF
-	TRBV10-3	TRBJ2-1	CAIRAQGGSGRQDEQFF
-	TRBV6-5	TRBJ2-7	CASSYATSGGHHF
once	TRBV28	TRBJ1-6	CASSLGQGSYNSPLHF
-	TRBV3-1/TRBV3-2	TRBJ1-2	CASSQGGQASEGYTF
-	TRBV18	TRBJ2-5	CASSSQETQYF
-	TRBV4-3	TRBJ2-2	CASSLSGTANTGELFF
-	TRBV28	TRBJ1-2	CASSPVQVRGYTF
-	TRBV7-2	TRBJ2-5	CASSFAGAETQYF
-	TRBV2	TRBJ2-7	CASRPSYEQYF
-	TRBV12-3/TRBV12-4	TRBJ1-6	CASRATGDSPLHF
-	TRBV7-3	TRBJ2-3	CASSIGTDTQYF
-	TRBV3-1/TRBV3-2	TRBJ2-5	CASSQAGTSGRRGETQYF
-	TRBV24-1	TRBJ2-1	CATSPAGGDEQFF
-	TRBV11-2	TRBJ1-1	CASSFGDTEAFF
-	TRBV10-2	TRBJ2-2	CASSDWEGNTGELFF
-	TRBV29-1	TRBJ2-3	CSVESLRVMYF
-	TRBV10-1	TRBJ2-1	CASSEARTPPGLANEQFF
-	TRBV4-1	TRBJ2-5	CASSQELAGEETQYF
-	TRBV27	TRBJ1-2	CASSLGVANGYTF
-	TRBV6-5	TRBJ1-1	CASSYRGQGGTEAFF
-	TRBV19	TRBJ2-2	CASSMGGDTGELFF
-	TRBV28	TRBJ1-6	CASSLSASPLHF
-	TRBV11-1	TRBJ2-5	CASSRTSGKQETQYF
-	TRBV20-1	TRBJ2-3	CSASEDRGTDTQYF
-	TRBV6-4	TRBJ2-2	CASKKDRVTGELFF
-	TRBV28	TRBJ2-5	CASSLPADRGEVVVQETQYF